This is a list of T cell receptor beta chains from one sample in a study of brain T cells in children with intractable seizures. Clones were sequenced by immunoSEQ multiplex PCR, and TCRdb holds only the in-frame ones, with some missing. The sample has about 340,000 clones; 85% to 95% are singletons. Sequenced here: peripheral blood, sampled roughly 5 months after surgery. These receptor sequences come from a boy under two years old with tuberous sclerosis and intractable seizures. Both conserved end residues are part of each CDR3. The order of the fields is V gene, D gene, clone size, CDR3 protein. The D gene is left open where the match is weak. Clone size is shown for a subset of rows, as once, few, many or a class of expanded clone.

V: TRBV2
D: TRBD2
size: NA
CDR3: CALGGGDTQYF

V: TRBV20-1
D: TRBD2
size: NA
CDR3: CSASFSGLAGGPGEQFF

V: TRBV11-2
D: NA
size: NA
CDR3: CASREALDRKGDIQYF

V: TRBV6-5
D: NA
size: NA
CDR3: CASIGQAAWGYTF

V: TRBV10-3
D: NA
size: NA
CDR3: CAIHPGMGGYTF

V: TRBV3-1/TRBV3-2
D: NA
size: few
CDR3: CASSQDLGSNQPQHF

V: TRBV18
D: TRBD2
size: NA
CDR3: CASSPAQAAGDIQETQYF

V: TRBV13
D: TRBD2
size: NA
CDR3: CASSLRGGYNEQFF

V: TRBV7-2
D: NA
size: NA
CDR3: CASSFRTHYEQYF

V: TRBV7-8
D: NA
size: once
CDR3: CASSLGNGGFSGNTIYF